This record covers a single T cell receptor beta chain. Clinical histories supplied by participants themselves formed the basis of cohort assignment. In Cohort 3, a recovered donor had either two negative PCRs, clearance, or symptom resolution. The CDR3 loop spans 12 amino acids. Germline CDR1 reads MGHRA; CDR2 reads YSYEKL. V lost 1 base and J 7 bases, leaving 7 bases between the germline ends. The sample originates from a study of blood T cell repertoires in COVID-19. Study background: Material from acute and convalescent COVID-19 was sourced from the United States, Italy and Spain. T cells, B-cell-depleted T cells, or PBMCs provided the cDNA or gDNA that served as material.

Method: immunoSEQ multiplex PCR; TCRdb's copy keeps in-frame clones and lacks some. The sample lists a few hundred thousand clones; 80% to 90% were seen once. The sample comprised PBMCs or T cells enriched from blood (not recorded which). This chain connects TRBV4-1 to TRBJ1-1; D call uncertain. This clonotype originated in a man aged 18 to 30 who had recovered from COVID-19. The CDR3 DNA reads TGCGCCAGCAGCCAAGCAGTAAGTGAAGCTTTCTTT. It translates to CASSQAVSEAFF.